The 17 T cell receptor beta chains listed next were all sequenced from one sample in a study of T cell responses to AZD1222 COVID-19 vaccine. TCRdb keeps only in-frame clones here, not all; method: immunoSEQ multiplex PCR. The sample records under 130,000 clones, roughly 80% being singletons. Sample: peripheral blood, taken on day 0 of AZD1222 vaccination. These receptors originate from an adult in good health.

This chain links TRBV20-1 with TRBJ2-5; D is perhaps TRBD2 (5 bases). V lost 3 bases, J lost 1 base, and 21 bases lay in between. The CDR3 covers 17 residues. Germline V gene lookup returns CDR1 DFQATT and CDR2 SNEGSKA (reference sequence). The chain's CDR3 is CSASFAAPHGLQETQYF. The DNA of the CDR3 is TGCAGTGCTAGTTTCGCTGCACCCCATGGACTCCAAGAGACCCAGTACTTC.

The chain employs TRBV5-1 and TRBJ1-2; 8 bases line up with TRBD1. The CDR3 loop spans 14 amino acids. Germline V lookup: CDR1 SGHRS, CDR2 YFSETQ. The V gene end was trimmed by 4 bases and the J gene end by 0 bases; junction bases not matched to a gene: 2. CDR3: CASSRQGPNYGYTF. Written as DNA, the CDR3 is TGCGCCAGCAGCCGACAGGGGCCTAACTATGGCTACACCTTC.

The genes are TRBV2 and TRBJ1-1; 8 nucleotides agree with TRBD1. CDR3 length: 13 residues. Germline assignment: CDR1 SNHLY and CDR2 FYNNEI. Trimming removed 8 bases from V and 3 bases from J; junction bases left unmatched: 5. This CDR3 reads CASGRGRDTEAFF. In DNA, the CDR3 is TGTGCCAGCGGCAGGGGGCGGGACACTGAAGCTTTCTTT.

This sequence joins TRBV19 and TRBJ2-2; a weak D match, TRBD1 (5 bases). V was trimmed by 7 bases and J by 6 bases, leaving 15 bases between them. The CDR3 consists of 14 residues. Germline-derived CDR1 and CDR2 are LNHDA and SQIVND (reference sequence). CDR3: CASIQGRLAGELFF. For the CDR3, the DNA is TGTGCCAGTATCCAGGGAAGGTTGGCCGGGGAGCTGTTTTTT.

The chain recombines TRBV6-2 or TRBV6-3 with TRBJ1-1, with unresolved D. From germline, CDR1 is MNHEY and CDR2 SVGEGT. The CDR3 runs to 12 residues. V was cut by 5 bases and J by 2 bases, with 6 bases left in between. The CDR3 nucleotides are TGTGCCAGCAGTCGGAGAAACACTGAAGCTTTCTTT. Amino acids: CASSRRNTEAFF.

The chain recombines TRBV7-2 with TRBJ1-1; 8 positions match TRBD1. The J segment lost 5 bases and the V segment lost 3 bases, leaving 5 bases of the junction unmatched. Germline CDR1 reads SGHTA; CDR2 reads FQGNSA. The CDR3 totals 14 residues. Here the CDR3 reads CASSFSGGNTEAFF. For the CDR3, the DNA is TGTGCCAGCAGCTTCTCAGGGGGCAATACTGAAGCTTTCTTT. Full variable domain (remainder filled in from reference TRBV7-2 and TRBJ1-1): GAGVSQSPSNKVTEKGKDVELRCDPISGHTALYWYRQSLGQGLEFLIYFQGNSAPDKSGLPSDRFSAERTGGSVSTLTIQRTQQEDSAVYLCASSFSGGNTEAFFGQGTRLTVV.

In its sample, this clone was seen once. The chain has TRBV19 and TRBJ1-1; D gene uncertain. This CDR3 comprises 12 residues. V was shortened by 9 bases and J by 1 base, with 9 bases between the two germline ends. Germline V gene sequence: CDR1 LNHDA, CDR2 SQIVND (reference sequence). This CDR3 reads CASATANTEAFF. The CDR3, as DNA: TGTGCCAGCGCAACAGCGAACACTGAAGCTTTCTTT.

This clone showed up just once. The genes are TRBV20-1 and TRBJ1-2; D call uncertain. CDR1 is DFQATT, CDR2 SNEGSKA, per germline (reference sequence). The V end was cut by 0 bases, the J end by 8 bases, with 7 bases between. This CDR3 comprises 11 residues. The chain's CDR3 is CSARESGGYTF. CDR3 DNA: TGCAGTGCTAGAGAGTCGGGGGGCTACACCTTC.

This clone was found a few times. The rearrangement links TRBV6-1 to TRBJ1-5; no reliable D call. Between the trimmed V and J ends, which lost 0 bases and 1 base, there was a span of 7 bases. This CDR3 is 15 amino acids long. Germline CDR1 and CDR2: MNHNS and SASEGT. In DNA form, the CDR3 reads TGTGCCAGCAGTGAAGCAGGGCACAGCAATCAGCCCCAGCATTTT. Translation: CASSEAGHSNQPQHF.

This clone was counted only a few times. The chain employs TRBV3-1 (or the pseudogene TRBV3-2) and TRBJ1-6; 7 bases line up with TRBD1. The CDR3 consists of 17 residues. Looked up from germline, CDR1 is LGHDT and CDR2 is YNNKEL (reference sequence). The V segment lost 2 bases and the J segment 7 bases; nucleotides outside the gene matches: 11. The CDR3 reads CASSQSNGTALNSPLHF. The CDR3 DNA follows: TGTGCCAGCAGCCAAAGCAACGGGACAGCACTAAATTCACCCCTCCACTTT.

The CDR3 reads CASRGQTNTEAFF. Here the CDR3 DNA reads TGTGCCAGCCGGGGACAGACGAACACTGAAGCTTTCTTT. V is TRBV7-2 and J is TRBJ1-1, with 7 bases lining up with TRBD1. The CDR3 runs 13 residues. V dropped 8 bases and J dropped 1; count of bases not matched to a gene: 4. Germline V gene data show CDR1 as SGHTA and CDR2 as FQGNSA.

The V and J genes are TRBV19 and TRBJ1-2; 9 bases agree with TRBD1. Germline trimming cut 3 bases from V and 5 bases from J; bases unmatched to any gene: 1. The CDR3 contains 13 residues. Germline values: CDR1 LNHDA, CDR2 SQIVND (reference sequence). In DNA, the CDR3 is TGTGCCAGTAGTATCGGGACAGGGTATGGCTACACCTTC. Translation: CASSIGTGYGYTF. The full variable domain, in which reference TRBV19 and TRBJ1-2 provide the parts outside the CDR3, is DGGITQSPKYLFRKEGQNVTLSCEQNLNHDAMYWYRQDPGQGLRLIYYSQIVNDFQKGDIAEGYSVSREKKESFPLTVTSAQKNPTAFYLCASSIGTGYGYTFGSGTRLTVV.

The chain couples TRBV6-2 or TRBV6-3 to TRBJ1-2; D ambiguous. Trimming cost V 0 bases and J 7 bases, with 6 bases left between them. The CDR3 totals 12 residues. The germline CDR1 and CDR2 sequences are MNHEY and SVGEGT. CDR3 in amino acids: CASSYSTGGYTF. The CDR3 DNA reads TGTGCCAGCAGTTACTCGACGGGTGGCTACACCTTC.

The chain combines TRBV7-9 with TRBJ2-5; TRBD2 matches 10 bases. The CDR3 extends over 16 amino acids. CDR1 is SEHNR, CDR2 FQNEAQ, per germline (reference sequence). Losses at the gene ends were 5 bases for V and 3 bases for J; bases not matched to a gene: 9. CDR3 in amino acids: CASSPRTGTSEETQYF. The CDR3 DNA reads as TGTGCCAGCAGCCCTCGCACCGGGACTAGCGAAGAGACCCAGTACTTC. Full variable domain (remainder filled in from reference TRBV7-9 and TRBJ2-5): DTGVSQNPRHKITKRGQNVTFRCDPISEHNRLYWYRQTLGQGPEFLTYFQNEAQLEKSRLLSDRFSAERPKGSFSTLEIQRTEQGDSAMYLCASSPRTGTSEETQYFGPGTRLLVL.

This clone was counted only a few times. This sequence joins TRBV18 and TRBJ2-4; TRBD2 matches at 7 bases. This CDR3 has 16 residues. Looked up from germline, CDR1 is KGHSH and CDR2 is LQKENI. V dropped 0 bases and J dropped 3; count of bases not matched to a gene: 5. The CDR3 loop is CASSPPRLADKNIQYF. The CDR3 DNA reads as TGTGCCAGCTCACCACCGAGGCTAGCGGACAAAAACATTCAGTACTTC.

The gene calls are TRBV7-9 and TRBJ1-1, with D uncertain. This CDR3 is 13 amino acids long. The germline V gene encodes CDR1 SEHNR and CDR2 FQNEAQ (reference sequence). The V end lost 5 bases, the J end lost 1 base, and 8 bases lay between the germline ends. The CDR3: CASSLTWNTEAFF. CDR3 DNA: TGTGCCAGCAGCCTAACCTGGAACACTGAAGCTTTCTTT. The full variable domain, its missing parts supplied by reference TRBV7-9 and TRBJ1-1, is DTGVSQNPRHKITKRGQNVTFRCDPISEHNRLYWYRQTLGQGPEFLTYFQNEAQLEKSRLLSDRFSAERPKGSFSTLEIQRTEQGDSAMYLCASSLTWNTEAFFGQGTRLTVV.

In this sample, this clone turned up a few times. The chain couples TRBV5-5 to TRBJ1-6; D is perhaps TRBD1 (6 bases). The germline V gene has CDR1 SGHKS and CDR2 YYEKEE (reference sequence). Between the trimmed V and J ends, which lost 5 bases and 10 bases, there was a span of 22 bases. The CDR3 is made up of 16 amino acids. In DNA form, the CDR3 reads TGTGCCAGCAGTCGGGGGGCCAGGGTGGGTTGGTCACCCCTCCACTTT. Translation: CASSRGARVGWSPLHF.